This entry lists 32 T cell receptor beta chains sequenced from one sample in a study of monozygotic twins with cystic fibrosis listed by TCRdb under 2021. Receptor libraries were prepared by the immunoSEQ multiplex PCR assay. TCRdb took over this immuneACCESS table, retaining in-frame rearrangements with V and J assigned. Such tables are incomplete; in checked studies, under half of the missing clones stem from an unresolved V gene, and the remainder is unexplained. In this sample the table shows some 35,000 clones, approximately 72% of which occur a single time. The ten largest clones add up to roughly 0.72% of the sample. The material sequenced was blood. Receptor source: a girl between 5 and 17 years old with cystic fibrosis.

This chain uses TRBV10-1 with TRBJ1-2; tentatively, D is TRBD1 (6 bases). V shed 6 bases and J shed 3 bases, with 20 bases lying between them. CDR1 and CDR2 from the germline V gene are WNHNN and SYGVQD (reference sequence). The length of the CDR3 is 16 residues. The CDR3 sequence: CASRSHRDTGDYGYTF. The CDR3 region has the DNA TGCGCCAGCAGATCCCATCGGGACACCGGGGACTATGGCTACACCTTC.

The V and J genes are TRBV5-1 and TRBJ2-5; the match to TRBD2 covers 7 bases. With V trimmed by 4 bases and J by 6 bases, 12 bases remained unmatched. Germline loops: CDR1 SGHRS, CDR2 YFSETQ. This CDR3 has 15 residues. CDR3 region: CASSGGTTVFQTQYF. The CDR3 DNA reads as TGCGCCAGCAGCGGGGGGACTACGGTTTTTCAGACCCAGTACTTC.

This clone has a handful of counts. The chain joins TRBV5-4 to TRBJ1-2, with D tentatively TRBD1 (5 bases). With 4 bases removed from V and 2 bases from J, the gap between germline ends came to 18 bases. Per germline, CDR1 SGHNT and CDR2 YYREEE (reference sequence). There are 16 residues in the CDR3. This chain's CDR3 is CASSLDPVGGNYGYTF. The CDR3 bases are TGTGCCAGCAGCCTAGACCCCGTCGGGGGGAACTATGGCTACACCTTC.

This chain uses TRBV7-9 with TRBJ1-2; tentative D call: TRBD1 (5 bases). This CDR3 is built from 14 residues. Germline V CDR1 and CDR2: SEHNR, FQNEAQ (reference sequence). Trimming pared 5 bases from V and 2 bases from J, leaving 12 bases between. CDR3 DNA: TGTGCCAGCAGCCCAAGCGGGGGGAACTATGGCTACACCTTC. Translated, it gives CASSPSGGNYGYTF.

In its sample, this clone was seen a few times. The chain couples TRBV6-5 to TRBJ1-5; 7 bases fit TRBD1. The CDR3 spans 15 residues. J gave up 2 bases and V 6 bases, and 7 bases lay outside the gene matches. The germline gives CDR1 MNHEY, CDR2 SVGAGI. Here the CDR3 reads CASSFDRDGNQPQHF. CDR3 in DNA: TGTGCCAGCAGCTTCGACAGGGATGGCAATCAGCCCCAGCATTTT.

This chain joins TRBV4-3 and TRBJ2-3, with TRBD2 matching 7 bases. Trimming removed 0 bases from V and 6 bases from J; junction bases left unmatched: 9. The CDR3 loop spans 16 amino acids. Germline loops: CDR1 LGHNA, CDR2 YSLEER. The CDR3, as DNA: TGCGCCAGCAGCCAAGAATTAGGGGAGGGACGTGATACGCAGTATTTT. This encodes CASSQELGEGRDTQYF.

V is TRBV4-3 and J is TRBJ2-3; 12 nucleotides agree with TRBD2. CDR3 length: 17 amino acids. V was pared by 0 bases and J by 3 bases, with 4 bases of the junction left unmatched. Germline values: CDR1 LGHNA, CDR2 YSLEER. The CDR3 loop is CASSQETSGSGTDTQYF. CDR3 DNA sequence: TGCGCCAGCAGCCAAGAGACTAGCGGGAGTGGGACAGATACGCAGTATTTT.

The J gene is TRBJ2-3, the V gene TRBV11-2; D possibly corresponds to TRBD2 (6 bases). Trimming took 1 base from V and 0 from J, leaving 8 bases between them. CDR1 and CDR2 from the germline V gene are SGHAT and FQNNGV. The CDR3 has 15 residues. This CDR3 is CASSLGLGSTDTQYF. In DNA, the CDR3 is TGTGCCAGCAGCTTAGGACTAGGTAGCACAGATACGCAGTATTTT.

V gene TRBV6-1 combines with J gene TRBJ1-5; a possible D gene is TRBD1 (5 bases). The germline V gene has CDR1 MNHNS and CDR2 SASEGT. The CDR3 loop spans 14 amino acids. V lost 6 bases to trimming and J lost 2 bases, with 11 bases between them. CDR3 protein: CASRGGFGNQPQHF. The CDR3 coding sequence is TGTGCCAGCAGGGGGGGGTTTGGCAATCAGCCCCAGCATTTT.

The CDR3 spells CASSSIGPGTGKTDTQYF. In DNA form, the CDR3 reads TGTGCCAGCAGCTCAATAGGTCCCGGGACAGGCAAAACAGATACGCAGTATTTT. V is TRBV11-2 and J is TRBJ2-3; 8 nucleotides align to TRBD1. With 4 bases clipped from V and 3 bases from J, the junction kept 15 bases outside the gene matches. The CDR3 runs 18 residues. The germline CDR1 and CDR2 sequences are SGHAT and FQNNGV.

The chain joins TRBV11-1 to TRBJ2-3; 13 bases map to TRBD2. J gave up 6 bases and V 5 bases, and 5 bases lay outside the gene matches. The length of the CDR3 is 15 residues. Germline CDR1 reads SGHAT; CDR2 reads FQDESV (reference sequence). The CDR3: CASSPGLAGIDTQYF. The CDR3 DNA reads TGTGCCAGCAGCCCGGGACTAGCGGGAATTGATACGCAGTATTTT.

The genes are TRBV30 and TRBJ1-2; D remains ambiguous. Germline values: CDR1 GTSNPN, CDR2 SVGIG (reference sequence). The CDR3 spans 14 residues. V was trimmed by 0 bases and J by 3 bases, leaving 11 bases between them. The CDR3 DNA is TGTGCCTGGAGTGTACGGCGCAGCTACTATGGCTACACCTTC. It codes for CAWSVRRSYYGYTF.

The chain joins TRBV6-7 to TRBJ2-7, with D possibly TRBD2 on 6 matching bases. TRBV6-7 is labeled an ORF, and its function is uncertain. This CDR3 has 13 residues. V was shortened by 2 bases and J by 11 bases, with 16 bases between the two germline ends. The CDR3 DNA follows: TGTGCCAGCAGTTACAGTGAAAGATGGAGGGAGTACGTC. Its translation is CASSYSERWREYV.

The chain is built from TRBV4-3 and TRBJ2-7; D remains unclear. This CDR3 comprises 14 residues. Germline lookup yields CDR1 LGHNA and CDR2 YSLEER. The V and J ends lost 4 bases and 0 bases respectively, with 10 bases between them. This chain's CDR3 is CASSLYMSSYEQYF. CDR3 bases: TGCGCCAGCAGCCTATACATGAGCTCCTACGAGCAGTACTTC.

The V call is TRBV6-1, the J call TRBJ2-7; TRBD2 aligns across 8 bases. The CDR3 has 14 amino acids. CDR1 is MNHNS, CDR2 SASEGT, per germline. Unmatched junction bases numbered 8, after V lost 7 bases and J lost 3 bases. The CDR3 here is CASTLGGANYEQYF. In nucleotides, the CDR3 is TGTGCCAGCACCCTCGGGGGGGCAAACTACGAGCAGTACTTC.

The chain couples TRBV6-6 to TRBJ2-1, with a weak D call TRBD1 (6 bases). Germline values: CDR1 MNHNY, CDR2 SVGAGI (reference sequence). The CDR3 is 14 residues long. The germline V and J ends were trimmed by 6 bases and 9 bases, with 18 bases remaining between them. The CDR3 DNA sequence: TGTGCCAGCAGACTACTAAACAGGGAAGGTGAGCAGTTCTTC. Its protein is CASRLLNREGEQFF.

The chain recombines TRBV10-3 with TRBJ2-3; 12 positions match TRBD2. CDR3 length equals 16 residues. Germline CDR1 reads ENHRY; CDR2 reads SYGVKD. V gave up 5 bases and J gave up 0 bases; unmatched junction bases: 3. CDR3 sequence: CAISSGLAGSTDTQYF. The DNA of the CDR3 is TGTGCCATCAGTTCGGGACTAGCGGGTAGCACAGATACGCAGTATTTT.

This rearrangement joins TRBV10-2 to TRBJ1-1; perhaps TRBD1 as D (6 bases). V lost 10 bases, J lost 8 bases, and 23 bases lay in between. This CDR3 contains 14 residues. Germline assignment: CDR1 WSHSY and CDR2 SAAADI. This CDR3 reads CATKNLGDMREAFF. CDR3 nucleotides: TGCGCCACCAAAAATTTAGGGGACATGAGGGAAGCTTTCTTT.

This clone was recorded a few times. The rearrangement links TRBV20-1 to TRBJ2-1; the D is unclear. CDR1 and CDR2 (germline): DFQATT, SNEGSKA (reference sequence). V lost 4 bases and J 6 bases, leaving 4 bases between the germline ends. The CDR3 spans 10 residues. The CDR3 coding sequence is TGCAGTGCTACGGTCAATGAGCAGTTCTTC. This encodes CSATVNEQFF.

Written as DNA, the CDR3 is TGTGCCAGCAGCTCCGGGACAGGGGGTTTCAATGAGCAGTTCTTC. It encodes CASSSGTGGFNEQFF. The chain employs TRBV13 and TRBJ2-1; the match to TRBD1 covers 11 bases. The CDR3 runs 15 residues. V was pared by 4 bases and J by 6 bases, with 5 bases of the junction left unmatched. The germline CDR1 and CDR2 sequences are PRHDT and FYEKMQ (reference sequence).

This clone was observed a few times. CDR3 bases: TGTGCCACCCGGTGGGACTATGGCTACACCTTC. Protein product: CATRWDYGYTF. V and J are TRBV19 and TRBJ1-2; D remains unclear. The CDR3 is made up of 11 amino acids. The germline V gene encodes CDR1 LNHDA and CDR2 SQIVND (reference sequence). V was clipped by 10 bases and J by 3 bases, with 9 bases between them.

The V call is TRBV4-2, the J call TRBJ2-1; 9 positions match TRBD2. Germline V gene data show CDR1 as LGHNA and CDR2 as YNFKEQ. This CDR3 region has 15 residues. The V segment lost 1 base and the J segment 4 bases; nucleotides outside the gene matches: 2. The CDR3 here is CASSQAAGGYNEQFF. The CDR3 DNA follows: TGTGCCAGCAGCCAAGCGGCGGGAGGGTACAATGAGCAGTTCTTC.

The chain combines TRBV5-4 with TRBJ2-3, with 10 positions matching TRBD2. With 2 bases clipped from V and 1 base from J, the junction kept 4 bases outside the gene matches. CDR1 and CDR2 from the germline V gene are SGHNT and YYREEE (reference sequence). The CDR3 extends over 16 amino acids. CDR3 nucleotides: TGTGCCAGCAGCTTTTACCTAGCGGGAGGCACAGATACGCAGTATTTT. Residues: CASSFYLAGGTDTQYF.

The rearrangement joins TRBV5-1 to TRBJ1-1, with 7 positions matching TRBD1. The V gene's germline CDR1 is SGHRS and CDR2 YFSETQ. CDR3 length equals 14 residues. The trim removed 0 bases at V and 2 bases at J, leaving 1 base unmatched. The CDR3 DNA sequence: TGCGCCAGCAGCTTGGGGACAGGAAACACTGAAGCTTTCTTT. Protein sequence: CASSLGTGNTEAFF.

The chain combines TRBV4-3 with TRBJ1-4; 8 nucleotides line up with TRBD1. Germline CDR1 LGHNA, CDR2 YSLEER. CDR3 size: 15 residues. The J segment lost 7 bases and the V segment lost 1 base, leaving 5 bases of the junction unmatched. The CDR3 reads CASSQVAGGGEKLFF. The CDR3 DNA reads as TGCGCCAGCAGCCAAGTGGCAGGGGGCGGTGAAAAACTGTTTTTT.

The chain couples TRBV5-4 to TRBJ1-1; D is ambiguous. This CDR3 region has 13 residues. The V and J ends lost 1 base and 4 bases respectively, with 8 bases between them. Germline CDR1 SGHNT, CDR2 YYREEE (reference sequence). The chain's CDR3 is CASSLTAGTEAFF. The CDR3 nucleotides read TGTGCCAGCAGCTTGACAGCGGGCACTGAAGCTTTCTTT.

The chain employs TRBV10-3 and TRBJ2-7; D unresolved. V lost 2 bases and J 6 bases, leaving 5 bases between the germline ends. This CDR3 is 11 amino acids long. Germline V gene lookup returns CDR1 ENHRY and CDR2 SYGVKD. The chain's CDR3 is CAISEVSEQYF. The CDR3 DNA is TGTGCCATCAGTGAGGTCTCCGAGCAGTACTTC.

In DNA, the CDR3 is TGCGCCAGCAGCTTGACAGGGGGCGGTGAAAAACTGTTTTTT. Its translation is CASSLTGGGEKLFF. V and J are TRBV5-1 and TRBJ1-4; 9 bases fit TRBD1. Per germline, CDR1 SGHRS and CDR2 YFSETQ. Trimming cost V 1 base and J 7 bases; bases outside gene matches: 2. This CDR3 has 14 amino acids. Full variable domain (remainder filled in from reference TRBV5-1 and TRBJ1-4): KAGVTQTPRYLIKTRGQQVTLSCSPISGHRSVSWYQQTPGQGLQFLFEYFSETQRNKGNFPGRFSGRQFSNSRSEMNVSTLELGDSALYLCASSLTGGGEKLFFGSGTQLSVL.

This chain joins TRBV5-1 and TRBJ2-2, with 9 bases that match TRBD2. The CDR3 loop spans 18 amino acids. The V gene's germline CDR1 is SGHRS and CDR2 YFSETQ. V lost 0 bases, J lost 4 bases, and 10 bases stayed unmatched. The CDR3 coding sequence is TGCGCCAGCAGCTTGGGACTAGCGGCCTTACCCGGCACCGGGGAGCTGTTTTTT. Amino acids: CASSLGLAALPGTGELFF.

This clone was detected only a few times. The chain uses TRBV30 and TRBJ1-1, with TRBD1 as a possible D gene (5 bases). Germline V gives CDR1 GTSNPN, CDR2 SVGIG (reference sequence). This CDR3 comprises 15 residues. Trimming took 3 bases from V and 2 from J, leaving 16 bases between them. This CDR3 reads CAWSPRNRFNTEAFF. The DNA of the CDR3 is TGTGCCTGGAGCCCCCGGAACAGGTTCAACACTGAAGCTTTCTTT. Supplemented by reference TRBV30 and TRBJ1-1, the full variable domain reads SQTIHQWPATLVQPVGSPLSLECTVEGTSNPNLYWYRQAAGRGLQLLFYSVGIGQISSEVPQNLSASRPQDRQFILSSKKLLLSDSGFYLCAWSPRNRFNTEAFFGQGTRLTVV.

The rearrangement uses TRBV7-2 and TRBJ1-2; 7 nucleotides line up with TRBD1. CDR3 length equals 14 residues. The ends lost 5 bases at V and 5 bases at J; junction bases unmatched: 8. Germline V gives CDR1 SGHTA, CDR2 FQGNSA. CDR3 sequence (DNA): TGTGCCAGCAGCCCTACAGGGGTTTCTTATGGCTACACCTTC. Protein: CASSPTGVSYGYTF.

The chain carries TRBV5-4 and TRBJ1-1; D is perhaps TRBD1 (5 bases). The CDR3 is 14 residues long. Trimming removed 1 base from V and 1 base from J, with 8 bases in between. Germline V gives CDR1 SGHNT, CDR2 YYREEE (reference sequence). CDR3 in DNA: TGTGCCAGCAGCTTGACAGGATCGAACACTGAAGCTTTCTTT. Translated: CASSLTGSNTEAFF.